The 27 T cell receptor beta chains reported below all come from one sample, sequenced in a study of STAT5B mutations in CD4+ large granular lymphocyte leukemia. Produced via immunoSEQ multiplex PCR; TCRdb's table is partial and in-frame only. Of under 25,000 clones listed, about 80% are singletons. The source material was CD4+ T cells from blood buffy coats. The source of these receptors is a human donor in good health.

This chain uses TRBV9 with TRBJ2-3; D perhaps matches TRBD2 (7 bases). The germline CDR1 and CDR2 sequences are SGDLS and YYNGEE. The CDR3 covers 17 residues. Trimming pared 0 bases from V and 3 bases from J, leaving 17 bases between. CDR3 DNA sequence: TGTGCCAGCAGCGTAGGGGCGGGGGCCCTGTCGACAGATACGCAGTATTTT. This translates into CASSVGAGALSTDTQYF.

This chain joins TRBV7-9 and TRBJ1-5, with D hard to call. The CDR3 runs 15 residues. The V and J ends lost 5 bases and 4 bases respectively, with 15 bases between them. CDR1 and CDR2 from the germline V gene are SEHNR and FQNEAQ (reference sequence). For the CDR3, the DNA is TGTGCCAGCAGCCCGCAGAATTCCGAAAATCAGCCCCAGCATTTT. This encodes CASSPQNSENQPQHF.

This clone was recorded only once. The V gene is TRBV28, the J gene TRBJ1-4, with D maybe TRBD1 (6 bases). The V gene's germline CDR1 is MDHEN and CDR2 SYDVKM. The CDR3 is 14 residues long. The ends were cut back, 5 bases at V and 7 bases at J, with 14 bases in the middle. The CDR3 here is CASSGDRLGEKLFF. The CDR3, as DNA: TGTGCCAGCAGTGGAGACAGGTTGGGTGAAAAACTGTTTTTT.

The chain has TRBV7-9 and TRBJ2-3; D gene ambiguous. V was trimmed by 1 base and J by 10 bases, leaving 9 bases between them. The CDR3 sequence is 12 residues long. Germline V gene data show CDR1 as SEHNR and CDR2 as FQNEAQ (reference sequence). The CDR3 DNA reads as TGTGCCAGCAGCTTAGGAAAGGATGCGCAGTATTTT. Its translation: CASSLGKDAQYF.

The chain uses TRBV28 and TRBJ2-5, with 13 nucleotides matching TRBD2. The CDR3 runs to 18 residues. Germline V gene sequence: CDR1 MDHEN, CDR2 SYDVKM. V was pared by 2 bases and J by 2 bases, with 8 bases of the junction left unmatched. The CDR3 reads CASSLGWGLAGLQETQYF. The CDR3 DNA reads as TGTGCCAGCAGTTTAGGGTGGGGACTAGCGGGATTGCAAGAGACCCAGTACTTC.

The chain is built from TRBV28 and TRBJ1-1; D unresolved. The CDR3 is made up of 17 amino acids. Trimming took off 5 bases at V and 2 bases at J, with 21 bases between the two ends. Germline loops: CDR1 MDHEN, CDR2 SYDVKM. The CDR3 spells CASSTSTDWTDNTEAFF. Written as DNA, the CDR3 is TGTGCCAGCAGTACTAGTACAGATTGGACGGATAACACTGAAGCTTTCTTT.

The CDR3 DNA is TGCGCCAGCAGCACCCGACAGGGGCGGTCTGGGGCCAACGTCCTGACTTTC. Its protein product is CASSTRQGRSGANVLTF. The rearrangement links TRBV5-1 to TRBJ2-6; 8 positions match TRBD1. V dropped 4 bases and J dropped 1; count of bases not matched to a gene: 7. The CDR3 has 17 residues. Per the germline V gene, CDR1 is SGHRS and CDR2 is YFSETQ.

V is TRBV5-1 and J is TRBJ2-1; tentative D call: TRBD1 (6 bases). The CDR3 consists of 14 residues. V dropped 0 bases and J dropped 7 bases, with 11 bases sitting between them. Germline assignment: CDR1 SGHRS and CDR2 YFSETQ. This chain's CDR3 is CASSLERGKNEQFF. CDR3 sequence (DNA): TGCGCCAGCAGCTTGGAAAGGGGGAAAAATGAGCAGTTCTTC.

The CDR3 region has the DNA TGTGCCAGCAGCCCGCGGGGCCTTGGCACAGATACGCAGTATTTT. Residues: CASSPRGLGTDTQYF. The chain uses TRBV7-6 and TRBJ2-3, with TRBD2 as a possible D gene (6 bases). The germline V gene encodes CDR1 SGHVS and CDR2 FNYEAQ. There are 15 residues in the CDR3. V was cut by 5 bases and J by 1 base, with 13 bases left in between.

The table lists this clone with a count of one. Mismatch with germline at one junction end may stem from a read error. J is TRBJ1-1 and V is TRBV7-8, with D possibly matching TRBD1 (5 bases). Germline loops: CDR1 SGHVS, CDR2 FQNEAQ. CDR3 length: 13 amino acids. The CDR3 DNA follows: TGTGCCAGCAGTTTAGGACAGAACACTGAAGCTTTCTTT. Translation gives CASSLGQNTEAFF.

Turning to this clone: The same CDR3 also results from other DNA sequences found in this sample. CDR3 protein: CASSPPGTDTQYF. The CDR3 DNA is TGTGCCAGCAGCCCCCCGGGCACAGATACGCAGTATTTT. This chain uses TRBV7-3 with TRBJ2-3; D uncertain. Germline V gene data show CDR1 as SGHTA and CDR2 as FQGTGA. V lost 5 bases and J lost 1, with 7 bases in between. The CDR3 contains 13 residues.

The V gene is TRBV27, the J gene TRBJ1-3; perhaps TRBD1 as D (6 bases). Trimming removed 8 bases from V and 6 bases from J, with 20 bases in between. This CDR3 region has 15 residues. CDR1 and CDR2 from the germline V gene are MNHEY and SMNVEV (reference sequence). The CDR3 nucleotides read TGTGCCAGCGGCCCCTTGGGGGCTGGGAAAAACACCATATATTTT. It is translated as CASGPLGAGKNTIYF.

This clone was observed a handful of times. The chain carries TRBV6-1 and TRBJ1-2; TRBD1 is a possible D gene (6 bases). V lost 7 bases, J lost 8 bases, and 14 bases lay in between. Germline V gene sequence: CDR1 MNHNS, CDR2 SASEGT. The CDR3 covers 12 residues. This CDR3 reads CASMGRGEGYTF. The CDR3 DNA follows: TGTGCCAGCATGGGCAGGGGAGAAGGCTACACCTTC.

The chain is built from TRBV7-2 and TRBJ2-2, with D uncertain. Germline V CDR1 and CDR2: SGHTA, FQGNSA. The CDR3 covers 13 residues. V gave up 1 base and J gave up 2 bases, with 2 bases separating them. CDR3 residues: CASSLDNTGELFF. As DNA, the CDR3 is TGTGCCAGCAGCTTAGACAACACCGGGGAGCTGTTTTTT.

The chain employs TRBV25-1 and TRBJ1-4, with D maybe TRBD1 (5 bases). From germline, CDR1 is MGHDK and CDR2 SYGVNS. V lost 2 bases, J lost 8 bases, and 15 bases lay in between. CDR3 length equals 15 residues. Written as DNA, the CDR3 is TGTGCCAGCAGTGAAGTGGGGCAGGTAGGGGAAAAACTGTTTTTT. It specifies CASSEVGQVGEKLFF.

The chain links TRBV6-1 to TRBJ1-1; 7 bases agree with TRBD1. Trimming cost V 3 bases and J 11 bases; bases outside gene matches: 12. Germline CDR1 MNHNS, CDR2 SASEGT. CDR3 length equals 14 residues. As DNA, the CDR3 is TGTGCCAGCAGTGAGACAGCATACAGGGGAGAGGCTTTCTTT. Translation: CASSETAYRGEAFF.

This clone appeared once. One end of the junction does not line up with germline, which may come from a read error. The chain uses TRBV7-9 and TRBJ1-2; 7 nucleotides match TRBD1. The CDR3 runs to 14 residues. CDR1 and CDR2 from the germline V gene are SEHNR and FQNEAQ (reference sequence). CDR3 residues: CASRLGGLNYGYTF. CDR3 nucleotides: TGTGCCAGCAGGTTAGGGGGCCTTAACTATGGCTACACCTTC.

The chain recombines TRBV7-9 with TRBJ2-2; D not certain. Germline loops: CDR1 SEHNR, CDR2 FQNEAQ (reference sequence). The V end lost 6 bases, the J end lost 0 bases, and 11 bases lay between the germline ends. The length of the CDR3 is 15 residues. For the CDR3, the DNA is TGTGCCAGCAGTCCCCAACGAACGAACACCGGGGAGCTGTTTTTT. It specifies CASSPQRTNTGELFF.

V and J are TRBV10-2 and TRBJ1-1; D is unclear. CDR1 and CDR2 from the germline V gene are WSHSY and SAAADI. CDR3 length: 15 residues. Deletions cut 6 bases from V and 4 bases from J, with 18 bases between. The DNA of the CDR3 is TGCGCCAGCAGGGATTTAATCATGTGGGGCACTGAAGCTTTCTTT. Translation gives CASRDLIMWGTEAFF.

The CDR3 sequence: CASSRGQTSYEQYF. The CDR3 DNA reads TGCGCCAGCAGCCGGGGACAGACCTCCTACGAGCAGTACTTC. The V and J genes are TRBV5-1 and TRBJ2-7; 7 bases agree with TRBD1. Losses at the gene ends were 4 bases for V and 0 bases for J; bases not matched to a gene: 4. CDR1 and CDR2 (germline): SGHRS, YFSETQ. This CDR3 spans 14 amino acids.

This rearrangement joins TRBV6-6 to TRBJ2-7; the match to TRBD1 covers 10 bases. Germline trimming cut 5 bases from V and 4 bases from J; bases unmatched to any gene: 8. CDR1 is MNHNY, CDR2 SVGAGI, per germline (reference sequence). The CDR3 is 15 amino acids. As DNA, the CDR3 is TGTGCCAGCAGTCTCACCGGGACAGGGGTATACGAGCAGTACTTC. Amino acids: CASSLTGTGVYEQYF.

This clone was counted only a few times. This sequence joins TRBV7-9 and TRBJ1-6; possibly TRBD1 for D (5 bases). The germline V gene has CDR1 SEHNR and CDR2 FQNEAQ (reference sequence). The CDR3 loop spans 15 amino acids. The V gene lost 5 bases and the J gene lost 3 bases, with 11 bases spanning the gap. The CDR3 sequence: CASSPMGVYNSPLHF. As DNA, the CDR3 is TGTGCCAGCAGCCCCATGGGGGTCTATAATTCACCCCTCCACTTT.

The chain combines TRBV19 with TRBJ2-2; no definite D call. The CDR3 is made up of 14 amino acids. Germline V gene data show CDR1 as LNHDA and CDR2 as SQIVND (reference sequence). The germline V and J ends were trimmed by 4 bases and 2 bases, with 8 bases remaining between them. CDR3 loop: CASSTVLNTGELFF. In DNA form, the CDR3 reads TGTGCCAGTAGTACAGTCCTAAACACCGGGGAGCTGTTTTTT. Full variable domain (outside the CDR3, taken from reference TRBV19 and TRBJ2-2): DGGITQSPKYLFRKEGQNVTLSCEQNLNHDAMYWYRQDPGQGLRLIYYSQIVNDFQKGDIAEGYSVSREKKESFPLTVTSAQKNPTAFYLCASSTVLNTGELFFGEGSRLTVL.

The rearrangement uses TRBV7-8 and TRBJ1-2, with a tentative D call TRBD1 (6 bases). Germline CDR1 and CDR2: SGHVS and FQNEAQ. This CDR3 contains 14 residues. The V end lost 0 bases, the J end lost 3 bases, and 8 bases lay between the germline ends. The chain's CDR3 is CASSLADSYYGYTF. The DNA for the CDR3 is TGTGCCAGCAGCTTAGCGGACAGTTACTATGGCTACACCTTC. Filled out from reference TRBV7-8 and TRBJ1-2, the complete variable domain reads GAGVSQSPRYKVAKRGQDVALRCDPISGHVSLFWYQQALGQGPEFLTYFQNEAQLDKSGLPSDRFFAERPEGSVSTLKIQRTQQEDSAVYLCASSLADSYYGYTFGSGTRLTVV.

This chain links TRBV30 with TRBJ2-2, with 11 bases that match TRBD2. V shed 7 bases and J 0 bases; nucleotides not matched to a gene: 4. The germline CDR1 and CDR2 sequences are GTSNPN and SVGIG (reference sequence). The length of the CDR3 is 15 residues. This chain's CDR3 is CASKGLAANTGELFF. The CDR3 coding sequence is TGTGCCTCGAAGGGACTAGCGGCGAACACCGGGGAGCTGTTTTTT.

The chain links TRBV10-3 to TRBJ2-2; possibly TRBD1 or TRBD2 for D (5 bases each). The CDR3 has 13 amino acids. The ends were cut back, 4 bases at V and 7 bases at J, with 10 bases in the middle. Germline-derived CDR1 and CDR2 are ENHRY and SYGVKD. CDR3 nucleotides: TGTGCCATCAGTGCCCGGGACCGCGGGGAGCTGTTTTTT. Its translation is CAISARDRGELFF.

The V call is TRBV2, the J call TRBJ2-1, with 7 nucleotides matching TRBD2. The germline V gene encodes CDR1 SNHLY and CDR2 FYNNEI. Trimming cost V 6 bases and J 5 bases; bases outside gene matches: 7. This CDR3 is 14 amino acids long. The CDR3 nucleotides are TGTGCCAGCAGGAAGCGGGGTGGTAACAATGAGCAGTTCTTC. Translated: CASRKRGGNNEQFF.